These 17 T cell receptor beta chains were all obtained from the same sample, sequenced in a study of blood T cell repertoires in COVID-19. Libraries were prepared by immunoSEQ multiplex PCR; TCRdb keeps only in-frame clonotypes and omits some of them. The sample carries fewer than 650,000 clones, roughly nine tenths recorded once. The sequenced sample consisted of peripheral blood. The receptors originated from a woman in her 50s with COVID-19, enrolled during active disease.

The table lists this clone with a count of one. V is TRBV28 and J is TRBJ2-3; weak D call: TRBD2 (6 bases). V shed 2 bases and J shed 0 bases, with 12 bases lying between them. Germline V gene sequence: CDR1 MDHEN, CDR2 SYDVKM. This CDR3 is built from 16 residues. The CDR3 here is CASSLGGFSSTDTQYF. DNA for the CDR3: TGTGCCAGCAGTTTAGGGGGGTTTAGTAGCACAGATACGCAGTATTTT. The variable domain in full, completed from reference TRBV28 and TRBJ2-3, reads DVKVTQSSRYLVKRTGEKVFLECVQDMDHENMFWYRQDPGLGLRLIYFSYDVKMKEKGDIPEGYSVSREKKERFSLILESASTNQTSMYLCASSLGGFSSTDTQYFGPGTRLTVL.

The J gene is TRBJ1-1, the V gene TRBV6-5, with 10 positions matching TRBD1. The CDR3 covers 15 residues. Germline loops: CDR1 MNHEY, CDR2 SVGAGI. J gave up 7 bases and V 3 bases, and 8 bases lay outside the gene matches. CDR3 bases: TGTGCCAGCAGTTATTTGGACAGGGGGAATAGTGAAGCTTTCTTT. Amino acid sequence: CASSYLDRGNSEAFF.

The chain joins TRBV6-5 to TRBJ1-2, with TRBD1 identical over 10 bases. V was pared by 7 bases and J by 10 bases, with 9 bases of the junction left unmatched. CDR1 is MNHEY, CDR2 SVGAGI, per germline. The CDR3 contains 13 residues. The DNA of the CDR3 is TGTGCCAGCATAGGGACAGGGGACAGGGTCTACACCTTC. Translating gives CASIGTGDRVYTF.

This chain joins TRBV10-3 and TRBJ1-1, with D maybe TRBD1 (5 bases). Deletions cut 3 bases from V and 2 bases from J, with 13 bases between. This CDR3 region has 15 residues. Germline values: CDR1 ENHRY, CDR2 SYGVKD. CDR3 nucleotides: TGTGCCATCAGTGACCCGGGGAGGGGAAACACTGAAGCTTTCTTT. Translated: CAISDPGRGNTEAFF.

The V gene is TRBV15, the J gene TRBJ1-4; D is possibly TRBD1 (5 bases). Trimming left V 1 base short and J 7 bases short, with 19 bases between. CDR1 and CDR2 (germline): LNHNV, YYDKDF (reference sequence). The CDR3 has 17 residues. Here the CDR3 DNA reads TGTGCCACCAGCAGAGGGGGAGTTGAAGGGGAGGGTGAAAAACTGTTTTTT. Translated: CATSRGGVEGEGEKLFF. The full variable domain, in which reference TRBV15 and TRBJ1-4 provide the parts outside the CDR3, is DAMVIQNPRYQVTQFGKPVTLSCSQTLNHNVMYWYQQKSSQAPKLLFHYYDKDFNNEADTPDNFQSRRPNTSFCFLDIRSPGLGDTAMYLCATSRGGVEGEGEKLFFGSGTQLSVL.

Comment on this clone: Other DNA sequences in the sample encode the same CDR3. This rearrangement joins TRBV5-1 to TRBJ1-2, with D maybe TRBD1 (6 bases). CDR1 and CDR2 (germline): SGHRS, YFSETQ. V gave up 2 bases and J gave up 8 bases, with 13 bases separating them. The CDR3 totals 13 residues. CDR3 nucleotides: TGCGCCAGCAGCTTTCAGGGAGGGGGGGGCTACACCTTC. This codes for CASSFQGGGGYTF.

This chain uses TRBV19 with TRBJ1-5, with TRBD1 matching over 7 bases. Germline assignment: CDR1 LNHDA and CDR2 SQIVND (reference sequence). J lost 4 bases, V lost 6 bases, and 6 bases had no gene match. The CDR3 is 14 amino acids. CDR3 bases: TGTGCCAGTAGCACAGGGGTACAGAATCAGCCCCAGCATTTT. It yields the protein CASSTGVQNQPQHF.

In regard to this clone: One end of the junction is discordant with germline, which a read error may explain. V is TRBV7-3 and J is TRBJ2-7, with 8 bases that match TRBD1. Germline V gene data show CDR1 as SGHTA and CDR2 as FQGTGA. The CDR3 contains 17 residues. CDR3 loop: CATSLSPPGGNSYEQYF. The CDR3 nucleotides read TGTGCCACCAGCTTGAGTCCCCCAGGGGGCAACTCCTACGAGCAGTACTTC.

The genes are TRBV2 and TRBJ2-1; a weak D match, TRBD2 (5 bases). The CDR3 is made up of 13 amino acids. Trimming cost V 1 base and J 10 bases, with 11 bases left between them. CDR1 is SNHLY and CDR2 is FYNNEI in the germline V gene. This CDR3 reads CASSEDGGREQFF. CDR3 nucleotide sequence: TGTGCCAGCAGTGAAGATGGAGGCAGAGAGCAGTTCTTC.

J is TRBJ1-3 and V is TRBV10-3; the D is unclear. V lost 2 bases, J lost 3 bases, and 8 bases lay in between. The CDR3 has 14 amino acids. Germline-derived CDR1 and CDR2 are ENHRY and SYGVKD. The CDR3 coding sequence is TGTGCCATCAGTGAGCAGGCAGGTGGAAACACCATATATTTT. Translating it yields CAISEQAGGNTIYF.

This rearrangement joins TRBV9 to TRBJ1-2; D perhaps matches TRBD1 (6 bases). V lost 3 bases to trimming and J lost 5 bases, with 14 bases between them. This CDR3 has 14 residues. Germline lookup yields CDR1 SGDLS and CDR2 YYNGEE. The CDR3: CASSALGGGYGYTF. In DNA form, the CDR3 reads TGTGCCAGCAGCGCCTTAGGGGGTGGGTATGGCTACACCTTC.

The chain joins TRBV5-1 to TRBJ1-4; the D is unclear. CDR3 size: 15 residues. The germline V and J ends were trimmed by 1 base and 5 bases, with 12 bases remaining between them. Germline lookup yields CDR1 SGHRS and CDR2 YFSETQ. The CDR3 loop reads CASSLSGPLNEKLFF. CDR3 sequence (DNA): TGCGCCAGCAGCTTGTCTGGGCCACTGAATGAAAAACTGTTTTTT.

V and J are TRBV12-5 and TRBJ1-5; 7 bases fit TRBD1. CDR3 length equals 16 residues. V lost 5 bases, J lost 5 bases, and 12 bases stayed unmatched. Germline lookup yields CDR1 LGHNT and CDR2 FRNRAP. The CDR3 is CASGRWRGRYHQPQHF. Written as DNA, the CDR3 is TGTGCTAGTGGTAGGTGGAGGGGGCGGTATCATCAGCCCCAGCATTTT.

This rearrangement joins TRBV3-1 (or the pseudogene TRBV3-2) to TRBJ1-1; TRBD1 agrees at 7 bases. With V trimmed by 3 bases and J by 7 bases, 11 bases remained unmatched. This CDR3 contains 15 residues. From germline, CDR1 is LGHDT and CDR2 YNNKEL (reference sequence). CDR3: CASSQGTGTANEAFF. CDR3 nucleotide sequence: TGTGCCAGCAGCCAGGGGACCGGGACAGCAAATGAAGCTTTCTTT.

The V gene is TRBV11-1, the J gene TRBJ1-2, with TRBD1 as a possible D gene (5 bases). This CDR3 region has 16 residues. Deletions cut 4 bases from V and 2 bases from J, with 17 bases between. Germline V gene data show CDR1 as SGHAT and CDR2 as FQDESV (reference sequence). CDR3 protein: CASSSGRGIANYGYTF. The CDR3 nucleotides are TGTGCCAGCAGCTCGGGACGGGGGATTGCGAACTATGGCTACACCTTC.

CDR3 loop: CASSPGQGWNYGYTF. The DNA for the CDR3 is TGTGCCAGCAGCCCGGGACAGGGGTGGAACTATGGCTACACCTTC. The chain has TRBV5-4 and TRBJ1-2; 10 bases align to TRBD1. The CDR3 has 15 residues. The germline gives CDR1 SGHNT, CDR2 YYREEE (reference sequence). V dropped 4 bases and J dropped 2; count of bases not matched to a gene: 5.

This clone was recorded once. Other DNA sequences in this specimen translate into the identical CDR3. The gene calls are TRBV30 and TRBJ1-1; TRBD1 aligns across 9 bases. Germline-derived CDR1 and CDR2 are GTSNPN and SVGIG (reference sequence). The CDR3 has 13 amino acids. After removal of 3 bases from V and 2 bases from J, the junction contained 1 base not matched to a gene. The DNA for the CDR3 is TGTGCCTGGAGGGGACAGGGAAACACTGAAGCTTTCTTT. Protein sequence: CAWRGQGNTEAFF.